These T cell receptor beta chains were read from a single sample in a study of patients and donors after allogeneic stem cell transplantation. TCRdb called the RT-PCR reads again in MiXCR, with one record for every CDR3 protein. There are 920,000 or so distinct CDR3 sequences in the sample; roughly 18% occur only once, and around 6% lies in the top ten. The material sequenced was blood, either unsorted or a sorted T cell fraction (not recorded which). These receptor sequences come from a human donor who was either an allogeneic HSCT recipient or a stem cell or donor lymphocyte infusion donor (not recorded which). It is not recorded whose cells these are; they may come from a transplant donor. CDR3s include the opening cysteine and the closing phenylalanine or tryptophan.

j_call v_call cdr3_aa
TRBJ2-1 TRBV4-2 CASSQAGGHEQFF
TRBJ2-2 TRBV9 CASSVGKGTPVNTGELFF
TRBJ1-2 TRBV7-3 CASSLGTVDYGYTF
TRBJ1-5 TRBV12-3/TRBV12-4 CASSSGQGGSNQPQHF
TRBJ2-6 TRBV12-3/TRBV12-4 CASSLRGSSGANVLTF
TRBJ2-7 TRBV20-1 CSAEQGGYEQYF
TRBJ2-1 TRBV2 CASRTSGQGYNEQFF
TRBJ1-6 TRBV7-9 CASSSGRNNSPLHF
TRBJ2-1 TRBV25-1 CASSTMGRETYNEQFF
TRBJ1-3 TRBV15 CATSRQDRFSGNTIYF
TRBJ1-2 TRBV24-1 CATSDLGHNGYTF
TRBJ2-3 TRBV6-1 CASSVDGGRTDTQYF
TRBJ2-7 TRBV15 CATSRGAGLNFYEQYF
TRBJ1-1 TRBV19 CASSIARGWPTEAFF
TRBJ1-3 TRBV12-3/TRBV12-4 CASSPDRGNTIYF
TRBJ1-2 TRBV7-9 CASSGKGQGNYGYTF
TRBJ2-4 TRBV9 CASSVGSSSGDGSKNIQYF
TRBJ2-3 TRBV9 CASSYRLAESKFTQYF
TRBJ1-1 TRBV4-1 CASSHPRGTEAFF
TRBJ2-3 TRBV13 CASSQSSGRPPTDTQYF
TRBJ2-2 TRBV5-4 CASSLKGKNTGELFF
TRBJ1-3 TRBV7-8 CASSGEAGNTIYF
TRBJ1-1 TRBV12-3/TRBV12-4 CASSPLRNTEAFF
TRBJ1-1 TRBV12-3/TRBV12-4 CASRLRGLGTEAFF
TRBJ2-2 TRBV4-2 CASSQVLAGSSTGELFF
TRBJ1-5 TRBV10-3 CAISEGDQPQHF
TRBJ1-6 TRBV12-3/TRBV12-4 CASSFRGGSPLHF
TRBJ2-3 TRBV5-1 CASSPVGPQGTDTQYF
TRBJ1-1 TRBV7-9 CASSPLKTGDFF
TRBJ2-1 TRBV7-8 CASSLGLVRGGALAEQFF
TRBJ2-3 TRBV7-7 CASSLGPDSGPQYF